In its sample, the clone carrying this T cell receptor beta chain was seen a few times. Its antigen is not identified. TCRdb reprocessed the 5' RACE reads with MiXCR, giving one entry per CDR3 protein. The table lists 500,000 to 650,000 distinct CDR3 sequences, 7.1% of them singletons. Per the germline V gene, CDR1 is SGHRS and CDR2 is YFSETQ. The V segment lost 7 bases and the J segment 4 bases; nucleotides outside the gene matches: 4. The CDR3 runs 13 residues. The source of the sample is a study of identical twins. Study results and caveats: There were fewer insertions in abundant cord blood beta clonotypes, but memory repertoires showed no such pattern.

Separately, the same data were catalogued under a study of yellow fever vaccine responses in identical twins.

This receptor was identified in a woman in her late teens or twenties in good health. The rearrangement joins TRBV5-1 to TRBJ2-2; 7 bases are a match to TRBD2. Input material: PBMCs. The CDR3 bases are TGCGCCAGCGGGCGGGGGAGCACCGGGGAGCTGTTTTTT. This translates into CASGRGSTGELFF. The full variable domain, its missing parts supplied by reference TRBV5-1 and TRBJ2-2, is KAGVTQTPRYLIKTRGQQVTLSCSPISGHRSVSWYQQTPGQGLQFLFEYFSETQRNKGNFPGRFSGRQFSNSRSEMNVSTLELGDSALYLCASGRGSTGELFFGEGSRLTVL.